One sample yielded the 10 T cell receptor beta chains listed below, sequenced in a study of shared clonotypes between healthy human individuals. Using immunoSEQ multiplex PCR, the repertoire was profiled, and TCRdb retains in-frame clones only, with some absent. In the table there are under 2,500,000 clones, nearly 97% of which are singletons. Sequenced input: naive CD4+ T cells sorted from blood. The subset denotes: CD45RA+ positively selected. These receptors were obtained from a man aged 18 to 30 in good health.

The chain's CDR3 is CASSVAGIRGTGQETQYF. The CDR3, as DNA: TGTGCCAGCAGCGTAGCGGGGATAAGGGGAACGGGACAAGAGACCCAGTACTTC. This sequence joins TRBV9 and TRBJ2-5; D may be TRBD1 or TRBD2 (5 bases each). The CDR3 spans 18 residues. Trimming removed 0 bases from V and 2 bases from J, with 20 bases in between. In germline, CDR1 is SGDLS, CDR2 YYNGEE.

This chain joins TRBV10-1 and TRBJ1-6; D is unresolved. With 8 bases removed from V and 7 bases from J, the gap between germline ends came to 15 bases. This CDR3 region has 14 residues. The germline CDR1 and CDR2 sequences are WNHNN and SYGVQD (reference sequence). The CDR3 DNA follows: TGCGCCAGCCGTGGGGAAGAGTTGAATTCACCCCTCCACTTT. Translating it yields CASRGEELNSPLHF.

The chain carries TRBV11-2 and TRBJ2-7; 11 nucleotides agree with TRBD2. This CDR3 spans 15 amino acids. Trimming took 3 bases from V and 2 from J; bases not matched to a gene: 3. Germline V CDR1 and CDR2: SGHAT, FQNNGV. CDR3 sequence (DNA): TGTGCCAGCAGCTTTTTGGGACTAGCGGCCTACGAGCAGTACTTC. Translated, it gives CASSFLGLAAYEQYF.

The gene calls are TRBV4-1 and TRBJ2-3; 12 nucleotides agree with TRBD2. Germline CDR1 is MGHRA and CDR2 is YSYEKL. V lost 0 bases, J lost 1 base, and 14 bases stayed unmatched. The CDR3 is 21 amino acids. CDR3 nucleotide sequence: TGCGCCAGCAGCCAAGAAAGGGTCTCGCTAGCGGGGGGGCCCGGCACAGATACGCAGTATTTT. Translation gives CASSQERVSLAGGPGTDTQYF.

The genes are TRBV4-1 and TRBJ2-3; D perhaps matches TRBD1 (5 bases). The CDR3 totals 15 residues. With 0 bases removed from V and 3 bases from J, the gap between germline ends came to 10 bases. The V gene's germline CDR1 is MGHRA and CDR2 YSYEKL. CDR3 bases: TGCGCCAGCAGCCAAGATAGGAAGGGGACAGATACGCAGTATTTT. It encodes CASSQDRKGTDTQYF.

The chain employs TRBV7-2 and TRBJ1-2; TRBD1 agrees at 7 bases. J lost 8 bases, V lost 4 bases, and 13 bases had no gene match. The CDR3 runs 15 residues. The V gene's germline CDR1 is SGHTA and CDR2 FQGNSA. CDR3 region: CASSSSQDRLMGYTF. For the CDR3, the DNA is TGTGCCAGCAGCTCTTCCCAGGACAGGTTGATGGGCTACACCTTC.

The DNA of the CDR3 is TGTGCCAGTAACCTACAGGGTAGCACCGGGGAGCTGTTTTTT. Translation gives CASNLQGSTGELFF. The rearrangement joins TRBV19 to TRBJ2-2; tentative D call: TRBD1 (6 bases). This CDR3 contains 14 residues. CDR1 is LNHDA, CDR2 SQIVND, per germline (reference sequence). Deletions cut 7 bases from V and 4 bases from J, with 13 bases between.

The chain couples TRBV6-1 to TRBJ2-7; D is perhaps TRBD2 (5 bases). V was shortened by 6 bases and J by 5 bases, with 14 bases between the two germline ends. From germline, CDR1 is MNHNS and CDR2 SASEGT. This CDR3 contains 13 residues. The CDR3 reads CASSLTPADEQYF. CDR3 nucleotide sequence: TGTGCCAGCAGCCTGACTCCAGCGGACGAGCAGTACTTC.

V gene TRBV5-1 combines with J gene TRBJ2-7, with D maybe TRBD2 (6 bases). Between the trimmed V and J ends, which lost 2 bases and 2 bases, there was a span of 17 bases. Germline V lookup: CDR1 SGHRS, CDR2 YFSETQ. This CDR3 has 16 residues. CDR3 region: CASSFRPRGEAYEQYF. As DNA, the CDR3 is TGCGCCAGCAGCTTTAGACCACGCGGGGAGGCCTACGAGCAGTACTTC.

J is TRBJ2-7 and V is TRBV15; maybe TRBD1 (6 bases). Germline-derived CDR1 and CDR2 are LNHNV and YYDKDF (reference sequence). CDR3 length: 15 amino acids. Trimming shortened V by 1 base and J by 0 bases, and 10 bases separated the two germline ends. CDR3 sequence reads: CATSRVDRLSYEQYF. DNA for the CDR3: TGTGCCACCAGCAGAGTGGACAGACTCTCCTACGAGCAGTACTTC.